This T cell receptor (beta chain) was recorded in a study of blood T cell repertoires in COVID-19. Looking at the study overall: Sources were T cells, B-cell-depleted T cells, or PBMCs; the material itself was cDNA or gDNA.

Authors' data handling: Amplification of reference gene primers was used by the study to estimate nucleated cell counts. Profiling relied on immunoSEQ multiplex PCR, and the TCRdb table lists in-frame clones only, not all of them. That table is the source of V, J and clone size, and D and trimming were worked out from the DNA. The table has about 210,000 clones, about 88% seen once; the top ten hold about 5%. The receptor's source is a woman aged 40 to 50 with acute or convalescent COVID-19. The sample consisted of peripheral blood.

The CDR3 bases are TGCGCCAGCAGCCAAGATGTAAGCGGGGGAGCGTCCTACAATGAGCAGTTCTTC. Protein: CASSQDVSGGASYNEQFF. The chain links TRBV4-1 to TRBJ2-1; 8 nucleotides match TRBD2. The CDR3 has 18 amino acids. The germline gives CDR1 MGHRA, CDR2 YSYEKL. V shed 0 bases, J shed 1 base, and the junction held 8 bases outside the gene matches.